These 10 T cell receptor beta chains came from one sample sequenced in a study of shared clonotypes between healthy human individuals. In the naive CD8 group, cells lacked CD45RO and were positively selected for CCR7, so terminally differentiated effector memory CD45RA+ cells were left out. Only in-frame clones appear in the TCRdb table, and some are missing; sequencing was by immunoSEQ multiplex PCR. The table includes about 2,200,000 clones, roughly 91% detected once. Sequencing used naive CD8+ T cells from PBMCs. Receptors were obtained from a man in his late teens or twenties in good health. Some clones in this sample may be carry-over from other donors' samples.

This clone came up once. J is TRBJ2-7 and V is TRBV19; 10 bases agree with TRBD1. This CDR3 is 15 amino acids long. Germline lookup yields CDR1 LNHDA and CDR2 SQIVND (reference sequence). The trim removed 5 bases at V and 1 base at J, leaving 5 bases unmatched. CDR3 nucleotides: TGTGCCAGTAGTGGCGGACAGGGGGTTTCCTACGAGCAGTACTTC. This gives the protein CASSGGQGVSYEQYF.

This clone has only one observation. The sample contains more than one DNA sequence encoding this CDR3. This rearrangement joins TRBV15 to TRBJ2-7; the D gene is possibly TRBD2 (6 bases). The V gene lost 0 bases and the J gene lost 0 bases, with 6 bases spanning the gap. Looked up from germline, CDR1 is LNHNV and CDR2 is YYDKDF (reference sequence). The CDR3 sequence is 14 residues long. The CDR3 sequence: CATSREGGSYEQYF. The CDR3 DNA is TGTGCCACCAGCAGAGAGGGGGGCTCCTACGAGCAGTACTTC. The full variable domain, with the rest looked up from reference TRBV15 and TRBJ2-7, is DAMVIQNPRYQVTQFGKPVTLSCSQTLNHNVMYWYQQKSSQAPKLLFHYYDKDFNNEADTPDNFQSRRPNTSFCFLDIRSPGLGDTAMYLCATSREGGSYEQYFGPGTRLTVT.

Here the CDR3 DNA reads TGTGCCAGCAGCTTAGAGTCAAGGCCCTACAATGAGCAGTTCTTC. It codes for CASSLESRPYNEQFF. The gene calls are TRBV11-2 and TRBJ2-1; no reliable D call. V dropped 0 bases and J dropped 2 bases, with 8 bases sitting between them. The CDR3 totals 15 residues. The germline V gene has CDR1 SGHAT and CDR2 FQNNGV.

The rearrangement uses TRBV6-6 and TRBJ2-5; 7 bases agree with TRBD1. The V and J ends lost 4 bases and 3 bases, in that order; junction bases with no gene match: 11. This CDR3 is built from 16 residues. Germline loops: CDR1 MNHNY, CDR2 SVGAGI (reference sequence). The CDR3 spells CASSSRQGSMEETQYF. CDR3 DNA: TGTGCCAGCAGTTCGCGACAGGGCTCCATGGAAGAGACCCAGTACTTC.

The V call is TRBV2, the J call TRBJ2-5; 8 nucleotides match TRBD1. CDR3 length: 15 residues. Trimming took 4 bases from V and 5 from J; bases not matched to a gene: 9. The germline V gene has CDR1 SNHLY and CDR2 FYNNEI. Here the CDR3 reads CASSAEDRGWETQYF. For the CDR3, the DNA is TGTGCCAGCAGTGCCGAAGACAGGGGATGGGAGACCCAGTACTTC.

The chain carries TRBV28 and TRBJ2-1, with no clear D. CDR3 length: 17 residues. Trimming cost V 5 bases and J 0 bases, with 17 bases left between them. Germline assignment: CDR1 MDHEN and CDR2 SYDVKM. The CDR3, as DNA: TGTGCCAGCAGTCCGCTCCCCCCAGCGAGCTCCTACAATGAGCAGTTCTTC. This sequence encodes CASSPLPPASSYNEQFF.

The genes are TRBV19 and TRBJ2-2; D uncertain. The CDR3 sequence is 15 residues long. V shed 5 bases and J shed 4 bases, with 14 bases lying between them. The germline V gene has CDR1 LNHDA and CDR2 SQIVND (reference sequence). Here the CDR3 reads CASSLIGIGTGELFF. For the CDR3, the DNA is TGTGCCAGTAGTCTCATCGGCATCGGCACCGGGGAGCTGTTTTTT.

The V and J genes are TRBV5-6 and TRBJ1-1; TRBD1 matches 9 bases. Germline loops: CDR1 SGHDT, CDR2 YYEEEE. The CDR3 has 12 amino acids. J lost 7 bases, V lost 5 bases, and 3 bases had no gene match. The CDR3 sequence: CASRSTGGEAFF. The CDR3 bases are TGTGCCAGCAGATCGACAGGGGGTGAAGCTTTCTTT.

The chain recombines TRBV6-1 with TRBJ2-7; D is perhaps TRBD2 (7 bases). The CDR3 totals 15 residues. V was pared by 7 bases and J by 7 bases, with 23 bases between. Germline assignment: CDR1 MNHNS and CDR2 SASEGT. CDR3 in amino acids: CASKIGEGGYWEQYF. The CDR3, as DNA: TGTGCCAGCAAAATCGGGGAGGGGGGGTACTGGGAGCAGTACTTC.

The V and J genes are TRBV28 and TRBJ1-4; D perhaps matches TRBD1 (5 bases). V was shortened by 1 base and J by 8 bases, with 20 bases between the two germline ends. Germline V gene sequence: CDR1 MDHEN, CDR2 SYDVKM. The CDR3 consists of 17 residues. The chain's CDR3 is CASSLLLGHPLEEKLFF. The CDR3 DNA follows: TGTGCCAGCAGTTTATTGCTCGGACACCCTTTGGAGGAAAAACTGTTTTTT. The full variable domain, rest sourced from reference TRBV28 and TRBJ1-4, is DVKVTQSSRYLVKRTGEKVFLECVQDMDHENMFWYRQDPGLGLRLIYFSYDVKMKEKGDIPEGYSVSREKKERFSLILESASTNQTSMYLCASSLLLGHPLEEKLFFGSGTQLSVL.